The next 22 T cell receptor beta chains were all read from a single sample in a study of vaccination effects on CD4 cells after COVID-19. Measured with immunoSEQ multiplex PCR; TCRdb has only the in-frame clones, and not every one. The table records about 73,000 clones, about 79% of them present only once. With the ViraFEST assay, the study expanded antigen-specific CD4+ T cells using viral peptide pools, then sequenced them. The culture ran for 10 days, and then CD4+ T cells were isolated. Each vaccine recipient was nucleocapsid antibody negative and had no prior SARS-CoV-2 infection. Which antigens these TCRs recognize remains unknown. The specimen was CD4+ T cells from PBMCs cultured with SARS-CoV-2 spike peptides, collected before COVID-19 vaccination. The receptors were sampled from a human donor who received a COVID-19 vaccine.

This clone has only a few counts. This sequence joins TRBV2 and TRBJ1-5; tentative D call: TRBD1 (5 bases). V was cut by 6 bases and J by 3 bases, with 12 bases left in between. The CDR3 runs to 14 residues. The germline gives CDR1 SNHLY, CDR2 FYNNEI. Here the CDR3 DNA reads TGTGCCAGCAGACCCGACAGCTACAATCAGCCCCAGCATTTT. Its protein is CASRPDSYNQPQHF. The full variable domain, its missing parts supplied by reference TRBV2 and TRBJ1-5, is EPEVTQTPSHQVTQMGQEVILRCVPISNHLYFYWYRQILGQKVEFLVSFYNNEISEKSEIFDDQFSVERPDGSNFTLKIRSTKLEDSAMYFCASRPDSYNQPQHFGDGTRLSIL.

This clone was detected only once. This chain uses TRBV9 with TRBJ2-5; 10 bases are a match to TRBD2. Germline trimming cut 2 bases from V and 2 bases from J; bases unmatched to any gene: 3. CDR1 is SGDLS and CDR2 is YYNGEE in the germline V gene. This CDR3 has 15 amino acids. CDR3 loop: CASSVSGGTQETQYF. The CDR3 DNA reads TGTGCCAGCAGCGTTAGCGGGGGGACTCAAGAGACCCAGTACTTC. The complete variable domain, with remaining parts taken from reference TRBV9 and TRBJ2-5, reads DSGVTQTPKHLITATGQRVTLRCSPRSGDLSVYWYQQSLDQGLQFLIQYYNGEERAKGNILERFSAQQFPDLHSELNLSSLELGDSALYFCASSVSGGTQETQYFGPGTRLLVL.

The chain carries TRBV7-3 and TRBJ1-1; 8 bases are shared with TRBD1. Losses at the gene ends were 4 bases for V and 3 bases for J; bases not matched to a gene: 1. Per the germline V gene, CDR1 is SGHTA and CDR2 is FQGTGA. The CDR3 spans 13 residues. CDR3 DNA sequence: TGTGCCAGCAGCTCACAGGGGGACACTGAAGCTTTCTTT. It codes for CASSSQGDTEAFF.

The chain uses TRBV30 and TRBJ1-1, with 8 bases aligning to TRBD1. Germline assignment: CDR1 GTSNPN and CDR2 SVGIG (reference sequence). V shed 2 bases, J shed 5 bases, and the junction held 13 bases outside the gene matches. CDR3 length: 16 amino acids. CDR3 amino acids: CAWSYHQGQARTEAFF. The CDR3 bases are TGTGCCTGGAGTTACCATCAGGGACAGGCGAGGACTGAAGCTTTCTTT.

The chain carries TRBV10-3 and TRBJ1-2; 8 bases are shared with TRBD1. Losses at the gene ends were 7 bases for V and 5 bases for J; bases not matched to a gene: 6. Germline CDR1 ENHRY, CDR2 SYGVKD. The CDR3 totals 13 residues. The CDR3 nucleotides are TGTGCCATCAATGTCCAGGGGGCATATGGCTACACCTTC. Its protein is CAINVQGAYGYTF.

Here the CDR3 reads CASSYWYEQYV. The CDR3 coding sequence is TGTGCCAGCAGCTATTGGTACGAGCAGTACGTC. V and J are TRBV7-2 and TRBJ2-7; unclear D gene. V was shortened by 4 bases and J by 4 bases, with 5 bases between the two germline ends. The V gene's germline CDR1 is SGHTA and CDR2 FQGNSA. The CDR3 totals 11 residues.

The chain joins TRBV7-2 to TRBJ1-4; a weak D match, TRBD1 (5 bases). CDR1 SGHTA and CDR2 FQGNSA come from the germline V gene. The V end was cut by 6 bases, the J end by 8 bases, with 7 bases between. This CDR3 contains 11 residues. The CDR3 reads CASRRGEKLFF. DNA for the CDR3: TGTGCCAGCAGAAGGGGAGAAAAACTGTTTTTT.

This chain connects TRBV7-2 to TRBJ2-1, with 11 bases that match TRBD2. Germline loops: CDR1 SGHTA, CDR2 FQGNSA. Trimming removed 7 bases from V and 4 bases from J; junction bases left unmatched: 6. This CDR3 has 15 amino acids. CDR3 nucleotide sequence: TGTGCCAGCATCCTTAGCGGGGGGGTTTACAATGAGCAGTTCTTC. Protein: CASILSGGVYNEQFF.

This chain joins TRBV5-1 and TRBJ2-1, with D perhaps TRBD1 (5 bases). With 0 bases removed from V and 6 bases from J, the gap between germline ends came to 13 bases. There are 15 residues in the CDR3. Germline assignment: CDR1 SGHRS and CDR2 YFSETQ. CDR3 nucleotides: TGCGCCAGCAGCTTGGGAAGGGGTACGGTCAATGAGCAGTTCTTC. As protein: CASSLGRGTVNEQFF. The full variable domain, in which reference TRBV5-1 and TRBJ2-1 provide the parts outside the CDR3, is KAGVTQTPRYLIKTRGQQVTLSCSPISGHRSVSWYQQTPGQGLQFLFEYFSETQRNKGNFPGRFSGRQFSNSRSEMNVSTLELGDSALYLCASSLGRGTVNEQFFGPGTRLTVL.

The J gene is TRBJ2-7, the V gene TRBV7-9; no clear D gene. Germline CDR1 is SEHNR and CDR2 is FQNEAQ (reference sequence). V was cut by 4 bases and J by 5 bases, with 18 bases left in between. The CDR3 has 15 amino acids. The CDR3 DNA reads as TGTGCCAGCAGCTCCCGCCTCTTAAGGCTCCACGAGCAGTACGTC. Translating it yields CASSSRLLRLHEQYV.

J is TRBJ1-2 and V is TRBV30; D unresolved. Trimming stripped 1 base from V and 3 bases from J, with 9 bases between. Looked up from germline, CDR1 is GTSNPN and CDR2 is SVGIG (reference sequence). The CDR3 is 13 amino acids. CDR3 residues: CAWSGTVDYGYTF. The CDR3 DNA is TGTGCCTGGAGTGGAACAGTTGACTATGGCTACACCTTC.

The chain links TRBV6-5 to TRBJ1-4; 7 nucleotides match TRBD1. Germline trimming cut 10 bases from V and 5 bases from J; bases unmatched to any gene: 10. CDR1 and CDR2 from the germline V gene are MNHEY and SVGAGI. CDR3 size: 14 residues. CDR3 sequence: CATTPRTGNEKLFF. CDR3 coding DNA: TGTGCCACTACCCCCCGGACAGGAAATGAAAAACTGTTTTTT.

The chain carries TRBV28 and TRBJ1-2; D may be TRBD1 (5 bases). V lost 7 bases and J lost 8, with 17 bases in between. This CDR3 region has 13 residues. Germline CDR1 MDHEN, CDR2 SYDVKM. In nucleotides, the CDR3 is TGTGCCAGCACCACCTGGGGCAGGGAAGGCTACACCTTC. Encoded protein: CASTTWGREGYTF.

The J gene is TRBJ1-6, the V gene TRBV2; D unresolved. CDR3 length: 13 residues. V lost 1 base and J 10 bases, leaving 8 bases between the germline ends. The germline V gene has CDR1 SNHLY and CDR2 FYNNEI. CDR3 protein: CASSEGSGSPLHF. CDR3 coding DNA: TGTGCCAGCAGTGAAGGTTCGGGGTCACCCCTCCACTTT.

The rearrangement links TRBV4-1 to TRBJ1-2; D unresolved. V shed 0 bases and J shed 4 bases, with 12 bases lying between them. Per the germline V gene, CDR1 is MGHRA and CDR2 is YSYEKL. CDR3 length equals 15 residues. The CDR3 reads CASSQDRVIGYGYTF. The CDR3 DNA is TGCGCCAGCAGCCAAGATCGCGTTATCGGCTATGGCTACACCTTC.

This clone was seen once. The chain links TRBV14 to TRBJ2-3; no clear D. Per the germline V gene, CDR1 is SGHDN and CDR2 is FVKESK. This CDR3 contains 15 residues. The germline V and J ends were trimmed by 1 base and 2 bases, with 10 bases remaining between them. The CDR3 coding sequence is TGTGCCAGCAGCCAAGGAGAACTCTTCACAGATACGCAGTATTTT. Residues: CASSQGELFTDTQYF.

This chain's CDR3 is CASSEEGGYQPQHF. The CDR3 coding sequence is TGTGCCAGCAGTGAAGAGGGCGGGTATCAGCCCCAGCATTTT. The chain combines TRBV2 with TRBJ1-5; no definite D call. CDR3 length equals 14 residues. V was shortened by 1 base and J by 5 bases, with 9 bases between the two germline ends. Germline V CDR1 and CDR2: SNHLY, FYNNEI.

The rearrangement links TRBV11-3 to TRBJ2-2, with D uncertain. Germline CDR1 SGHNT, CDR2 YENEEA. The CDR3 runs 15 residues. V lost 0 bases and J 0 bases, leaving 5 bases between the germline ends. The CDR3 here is CASSLEGSNTGELFF. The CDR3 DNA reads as TGTGCCAGCAGCTTAGAGGGGTCGAACACCGGGGAGCTGTTTTTT.

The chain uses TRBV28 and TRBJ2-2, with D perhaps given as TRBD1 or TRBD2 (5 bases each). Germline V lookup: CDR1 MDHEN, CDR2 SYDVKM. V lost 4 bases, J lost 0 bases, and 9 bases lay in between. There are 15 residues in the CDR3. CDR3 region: CASSSGAANTGELFF. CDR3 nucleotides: TGTGCCAGCAGTTCCGGGGCGGCGAACACCGGGGAGCTGTTTTTT.

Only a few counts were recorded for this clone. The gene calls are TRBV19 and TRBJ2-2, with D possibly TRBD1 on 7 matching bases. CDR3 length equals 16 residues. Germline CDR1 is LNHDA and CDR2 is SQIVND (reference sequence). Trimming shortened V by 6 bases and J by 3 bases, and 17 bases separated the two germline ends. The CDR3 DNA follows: TGTGCCAGTAGGGGAGGACAGGCAAAAGACACCGGGGAGCTGTTTTTT. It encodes CASRGGQAKDTGELFF.

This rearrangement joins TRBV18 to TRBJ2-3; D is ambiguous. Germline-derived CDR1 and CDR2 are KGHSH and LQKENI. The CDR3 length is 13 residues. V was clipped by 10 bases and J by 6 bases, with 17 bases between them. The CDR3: CATQGLLTDTQYF. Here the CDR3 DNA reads TGTGCCACCCAAGGCTTACTCACGGATACGCAGTATTTT.

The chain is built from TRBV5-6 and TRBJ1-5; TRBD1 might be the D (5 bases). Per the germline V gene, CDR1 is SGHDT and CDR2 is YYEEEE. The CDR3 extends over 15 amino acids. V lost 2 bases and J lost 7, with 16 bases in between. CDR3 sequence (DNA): TGTGCCAGCAGCTTAACAGGATCCCCCGGGCAGCCCCAGCATTTT. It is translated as CASSLTGSPGQPQHF.